This T cell receptor (beta chain) was sequenced in a study of blood T cell repertoires in COVID-19. Background on the study: Samples came from the United States, Italy and Spain, spanning acute and convalescent COVID-19. T cells, B-cell-depleted T cells, or PBMCs provided the cDNA or gDNA that served as material.

CDR1 and CDR2 (germline): SGHRS, YFSETQ. Losses at the gene ends were 0 bases for V and 8 bases for J; bases not matched to a gene: 6. The CDR3 runs to 17 residues. In terms of age and location, participants ranged from about 18 to 89 years and lived in about two dozen US areas. Two consecutive negative NP/OP PCR tests, clearance, or resolved symptoms defined Cohort 3 recovery. TCRdb's table, derived via immunoSEQ multiplex PCR, lists solely in-frame clones and lacks some. The profile shows 150,000 to 200,000 clones, 75% to 90% of them singletons. Material for sequencing was PBMCs or T cells enriched from blood (not recorded which). The chain employs TRBV5-1 and TRBJ2-1; 15 bases are shared with TRBD2. The TCR originated in a man aged 40-49 years who had recovered from COVID-19. CDR3: CASSLGGTSGGFDEQFF. In nucleotides, the CDR3 is TGCGCCAGCAGCTTGGGAGGGACTAGCGGGGGGTTCGATGAGCAGTTCTTC.